One sample yielded the 18 T cell receptor beta chains listed below, sequenced in a study of radiotherapy plus CTLA-4 blockade in lung cancer. Only in-frame clones appear in the TCRdb table, and some are missing; sequencing was by immunoSEQ multiplex PCR. This table holds 60,000 to 70,000 clones, roughly 85% found once. The sequencing here drew on peripheral blood, taken from a patient treated with radiotherapy plus ipilimumab. These receptors originate from a human donor with non-small cell lung cancer who had a complete response to radiotherapy plus ipilimumab.

This clone was recorded once. The V and J genes are TRBV4-3 and TRBJ2-1; D possibly corresponds to TRBD2 (5 bases). The length of the CDR3 is 13 residues. Germline V lookup: CDR1 LGHNA, CDR2 YSLEER. V gave up 5 bases and J gave up 4 bases, with 9 bases separating them. CDR3 DNA: TGCGCCAGCAGCTTACTAGTTTACAATGAGCAGTTCTTC. Amino acids: CASSLLVYNEQFF.

This clone was seen a handful of times. The chain employs TRBV9 and TRBJ2-6; D possibly corresponds to TRBD1 (6 bases). The germline V gene has CDR1 SGDLS and CDR2 YYNGEE. The CDR3 is 15 residues long. Trimming removed 0 bases at V and 14 bases at J, with 18 bases between. The CDR3, as DNA: TGTGCCAGCAGCGTAGCTCCGGGACAAGGTAACATCCTGACTTTC. This codes for CASSVAPGQGNILTF.

The genes are TRBV5-1 and TRBJ1-2; a weak D match, TRBD1 (6 bases). Germline V gene data show CDR1 as SGHRS and CDR2 as YFSETQ. V was cut by 6 bases and J by 0 bases, with 6 bases left in between. The length of the CDR3 is 12 residues. The CDR3 nucleotides read TGCGCCAGCACAGGGGCTAACTATGGCTACACCTTC. Protein: CASTGANYGYTF.

V is TRBV9 and J is TRBJ1-1; D gene unclear. Trimming shortened V by 4 bases and J by 0 bases, and 13 bases separated the two germline ends. The CDR3 has 15 residues. The germline V gene has CDR1 SGDLS and CDR2 YYNGEE. This CDR3 reads CASSPEEALNTEAFF. CDR3 DNA sequence: TGTGCCAGCAGCCCAGAGGAGGCTTTGAACACTGAAGCTTTCTTT.

The rearrangement uses TRBV29-1 and TRBJ2-7; D might be TRBD2 (5 bases). Germline V gene sequence: CDR1 SQVTM, CDR2 ANQGSEA. V lost 4 bases and J 5 bases, leaving 15 bases between the germline ends. CDR3 length: 13 amino acids. CDR3 in DNA: TGCAGCGTTGTTGGCCGGGGTAGGAACGAGCAGTACTTC. Translating gives CSVVGRGRNEQYF.

The rearrangement links TRBV6-5 to TRBJ1-2, with TRBD1 matching over 10 bases. The germline CDR1 and CDR2 sequences are MNHEY and SVGAGI. The CDR3 has 13 amino acids. After removal of 4 bases from V and 11 bases from J, the junction contained 7 bases not matched to a gene. CDR3 bases: TGTGCCAGCAGTTCACGACAGGGGGCGCGTTACACCTTC. Encoded protein: CASSSRQGARYTF.

The chain has TRBV2 and TRBJ2-2; D remains ambiguous. This CDR3 contains 15 residues. Germline V CDR1 and CDR2: SNHLY, FYNNEI. The ends were cut back, 5 bases at V and 5 bases at J, with 15 bases in the middle. Here the CDR3 reads CASSLDPRKTGELFF. CDR3 DNA sequence: TGTGCCAGCAGTCTAGACCCTCGCAAGACCGGGGAGCTGTTTTTT. The full variable domain, completed using reference TRBV2 and TRBJ2-2, is EPEVTQTPSHQVTQMGQEVILRCVPISNHLYFYWYRQILGQKVEFLVSFYNNEISEKSEIFDDQFSVERPDGSNFTLKIRSTKLEDSAMYFCASSLDPRKTGELFFGEGSRLTVL.

The table lists this clone with a few counts. The chain uses TRBV4-3 and TRBJ2-3, with D uncertain. Trimming left V 1 base short and J 4 bases short, with 12 bases between. This CDR3 spans 15 amino acids. Per the germline V gene, CDR1 is LGHNA and CDR2 is YSLEER. The DNA for the CDR3 is TGCGCCAGCAGCCAAGTTTTCGGGTTGGCAGATACGCAGTATTTT. As protein: CASSQVFGLADTQYF.

This clone turned up a few times. This chain links TRBV5-1 with TRBJ2-1, with D tentatively TRBD2 (6 bases). The CDR3 totals 14 residues. Germline V CDR1 and CDR2: SGHRS, YFSETQ. The ends were cut back, 2 bases at V and 8 bases at J, with 14 bases in the middle. This CDR3 is CASSFYASADEQFF. In DNA form, the CDR3 reads TGCGCCAGCAGCTTCTATGCTAGCGCCGATGAGCAGTTCTTC. Together with reference TRBV5-1 and TRBJ2-1, the CDR3 gives the full variable domain: KAGVTQTPRYLIKTRGQQVTLSCSPISGHRSVSWYQQTPGQGLQFLFEYFSETQRNKGNFPGRFSGRQFSNSRSEMNVSTLELGDSALYLCASSFYASADEQFFGPGTRLTVL.

A few counts support this clone. The V gene is TRBV6-1, the J gene TRBJ1-2, with 7 bases that match TRBD1. Losses at the gene ends were 7 bases for V and 8 bases for J; bases not matched to a gene: 7. CDR1 and CDR2 from the germline V gene are MNHNS and SASEGT. The CDR3 runs to 12 residues. Here the CDR3 reads CASNRQGGGYTF. The CDR3 DNA follows: TGTGCCAGCAATCGACAGGGAGGCGGCTACACCTTC.

This clone has at least ten counts. The J gene is TRBJ1-5, the V gene TRBV2; D remains unclear. CDR3 length: 13 amino acids. Per germline, CDR1 SNHLY and CDR2 FYNNEI. V shed 4 bases and J shed 3 bases, with 7 bases lying between them. CDR3 sequence reads: CASSVGLNQPQHF. The CDR3 nucleotides are TGTGCCAGCAGTGTAGGCCTCAATCAGCCCCAGCATTTT. Full variable domain (remainder filled in from reference TRBV2 and TRBJ1-5): EPEVTQTPSHQVTQMGQEVILRCVPISNHLYFYWYRQILGQKVEFLVSFYNNEISEKSEIFDDQFSVERPDGSNFTLKIRSTKLEDSAMYFCASSVGLNQPQHFGDGTRLSIL.

The CDR3 region is CASSLAPGDRQPQHF. DNA of the CDR3: TGTGCCAGCAGCTTAGCGCCAGGGGACCGTCAGCCCCAGCATTTT. The genes are TRBV7-2 and TRBJ1-5, with D perhaps matching TRBD1 (6 bases). The CDR3 length is 15 residues. Trimming shortened V by 0 bases and J by 6 bases, and 12 bases separated the two germline ends. CDR1 and CDR2 from the germline V gene are SGHTA and FQGNSA.

The rearrangement joins TRBV7-2 to TRBJ1-5; TRBD1 is a possible D gene (5 bases). The ends were cut back, 3 bases at V and 2 bases at J, with 11 bases in the middle. Looked up from germline, CDR1 is SGHTA and CDR2 is FQGNSA. The CDR3 has 15 amino acids. The CDR3 coding sequence is TGTGCCAGCAGCTTGAGGGGTTTGGGCAATCAGCCCCAGCATTTT. Amino acids: CASSLRGLGNQPQHF.

The chain links TRBV7-9 to TRBJ2-1; TRBD2 is a possible D gene (5 bases). Germline V gene sequence: CDR1 SEHNR, CDR2 FQNEAQ (reference sequence). The germline V and J ends were trimmed by 5 bases and 0 bases, with 20 bases remaining between them. The CDR3 loop spans 18 amino acids. CDR3 in DNA: TGTGCCAGCAGCCAAATCCCCCGGGGAACGTTCTCCTACAATGAGCAGTTCTTC. Translation: CASSQIPRGTFSYNEQFF. Full variable domain (remainder filled in from reference TRBV7-9 and TRBJ2-1): DTGVSQNPRHKITKRGQNVTFRCDPISEHNRLYWYRQTLGQGPEFLTYFQNEAQLEKSRLLSDRFSAERPKGSFSTLEIQRTEQGDSAMYLCASSQIPRGTFSYNEQFFGPGTRLTVL.

The CDR3 DNA reads TGTGCCGCCGGGTCCCCGTTCTATGGCTACACCTTC. It specifies CAAGSPFYGYTF. This rearrangement joins TRBV7-2 to TRBJ1-2; no clear D gene. The CDR3 runs to 12 residues. Trimming cost V 11 bases and J 4 bases, with 14 bases left between them. Germline-derived CDR1 and CDR2 are SGHTA and FQGNSA.

The chain employs TRBV5-6 and TRBJ2-2; D is uncertain. Germline V gene sequence: CDR1 SGHDT, CDR2 YYEEEE. Trimming shortened V by 0 bases and J by 2 bases, and 5 bases separated the two germline ends. This CDR3 is 14 amino acids long. CDR3 amino acids: CASSLAPNTGELFF. The CDR3 nucleotides are TGTGCCAGCAGCTTGGCTCCAAACACCGGGGAGCTGTTTTTT.

In its sample, this clone was seen a few times. CDR3 region: CASSWTGSNQPQHF. The CDR3 DNA reads TGTGCCAGCAGCTGGACAGGGAGCAATCAGCCCCAGCATTTT. The chain carries TRBV5-6 and TRBJ1-5, with 8 bases matching TRBD1. This CDR3 region has 14 residues. Germline V gene data show CDR1 as SGHDT and CDR2 as YYEEEE. V was pared by 3 bases and J by 1 base, with 0 bases of the junction left unmatched.

The CDR3 spells CAWSATSGELFF. DNA for the CDR3: TGTGCCTGGAGTGCCACGTCCGGGGAGCTGTTTTTT. The chain recombines TRBV30 with TRBJ2-2, with unresolved D. Germline V gene data show CDR1 as GTSNPN and CDR2 as SVGIG (reference sequence). V lost 1 base to trimming and J lost 6 bases, with 6 bases between them. CDR3 length: 12 amino acids.